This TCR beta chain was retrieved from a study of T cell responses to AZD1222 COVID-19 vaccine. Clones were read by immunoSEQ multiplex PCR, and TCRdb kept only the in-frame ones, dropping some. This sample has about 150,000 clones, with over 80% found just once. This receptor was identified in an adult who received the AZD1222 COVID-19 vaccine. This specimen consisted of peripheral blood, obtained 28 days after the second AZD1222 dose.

This CDR3 reads CASSPPQGGRNEQFF. The CDR3 DNA reads as TGTGCCAGCTCACCCCCACAGGGGGGAAGGAATGAGCAGTTCTTC. The V gene is TRBV18, the J gene TRBJ2-1, with 8 bases aligning to TRBD1. The germline CDR1 and CDR2 sequences are KGHSH and LQKENI. This CDR3 comprises 15 residues. V shed 3 bases, J shed 7 bases, and the junction held 8 bases outside the gene matches.